This T cell receptor (beta chain) was sequenced in a study of beta chain features in type 1 diabetes. Study-wide findings and caveats: For Type 1 diabetes patients, all four CD4+ subsets carried TCRB CDR3s that were moderately but significantly shorter. Relative to healthy donors, patients appeared to have naive, central memory and Treg TCRB repertoires that were more similar.

This clone was seen only a few times. What it binds is not known. With 5 bases removed from V and 6 bases from J, the gap between germline ends came to 10 bases. Germline CDR1 reads SNHLY; CDR2 reads FYNNEI. This CDR3 is 12 amino acids long. Since all of the isolated RNA was reverse transcribed, expressed TCRB transcripts were what got sequenced. An average roughly 3.3 million reads came from naive, central memory and regulatory T cell samples. Libraries were prepared by immunoSEQ multiplex PCR; TCRdb keeps only in-frame clonotypes and omits some of them. The table records 200,000 to 300,000 clones, roughly 30% of them present only once. The authors obtained over 98% purity in all sorted populations.

Source material: central memory CD4+ T cells from blood. The chain joins TRBV2 to TRBJ2-5; D call uncertain. This clonotype was obtained from a man aged 30 to 45 in good health. CDR3 DNA sequence: TGTGCCAGCAGTCTCCCCCCTCAGACCCAGTACTTC. This sequence encodes CASSLPPQTQYF. The full variable domain, with the rest looked up from reference TRBV2 and TRBJ2-5, is EPEVTQTPSHQVTQMGQEVILRCVPISNHLYFYWYRQILGQKVEFLVSFYNNEISEKSEIFDDQFSVERPDGSNFTLKIRSTKLEDSAMYFCASSLPPQTQYFGPGTRLLVL.